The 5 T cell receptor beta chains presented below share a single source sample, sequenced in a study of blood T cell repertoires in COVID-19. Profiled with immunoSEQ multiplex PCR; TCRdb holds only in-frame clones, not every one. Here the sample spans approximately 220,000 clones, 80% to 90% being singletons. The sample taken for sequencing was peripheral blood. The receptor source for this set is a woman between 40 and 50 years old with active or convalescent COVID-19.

The CDR3 reads CASSLSSSGSSVDTQYF. CDR3 nucleotides: TGTGCCAGCAGCTTGTCTTCTAGCGGGAGTAGTGTAGATACGCAGTATTTT. The chain employs TRBV5-4 and TRBJ2-3; TRBD2 agrees at 10 bases. V lost 1 base, J lost 5 bases, and 10 bases stayed unmatched. The CDR3 runs 17 residues. Germline loops: CDR1 SGHNT, CDR2 YYREEE (reference sequence).

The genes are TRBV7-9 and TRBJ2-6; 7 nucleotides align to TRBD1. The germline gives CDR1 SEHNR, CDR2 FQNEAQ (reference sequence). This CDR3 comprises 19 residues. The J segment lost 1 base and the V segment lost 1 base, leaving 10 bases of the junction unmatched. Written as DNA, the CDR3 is TGTGCCAGCAGCTTAGAGGCGCGACAGGGTTGGTCTGGGGCCAACGTCCTGACTTTC. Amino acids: CASSLEARQGWSGANVLTF.

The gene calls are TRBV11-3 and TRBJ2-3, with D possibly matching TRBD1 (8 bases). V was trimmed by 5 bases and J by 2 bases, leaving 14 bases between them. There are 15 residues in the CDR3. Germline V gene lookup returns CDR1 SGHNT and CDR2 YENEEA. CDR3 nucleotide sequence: TGTGCCAGCAGCCTCACAGGGGGGGTCACAGATACGCAGTATTTT. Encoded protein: CASSLTGGVTDTQYF.

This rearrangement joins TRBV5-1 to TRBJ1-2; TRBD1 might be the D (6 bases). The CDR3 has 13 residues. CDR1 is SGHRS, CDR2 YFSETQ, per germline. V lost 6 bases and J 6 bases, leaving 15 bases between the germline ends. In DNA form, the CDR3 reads TGCGCCAGCACCTACGGGGGGCGTGATGGCTACACCTTC. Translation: CASTYGGRDGYTF.

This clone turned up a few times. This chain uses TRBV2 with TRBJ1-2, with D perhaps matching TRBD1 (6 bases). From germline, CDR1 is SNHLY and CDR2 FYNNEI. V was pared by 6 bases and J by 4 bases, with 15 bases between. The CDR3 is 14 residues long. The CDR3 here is CASRTGGLFYGYTF. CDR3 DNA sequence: TGTGCCAGCAGAACGGGGGGCCTTTTCTATGGCTACACCTTC.